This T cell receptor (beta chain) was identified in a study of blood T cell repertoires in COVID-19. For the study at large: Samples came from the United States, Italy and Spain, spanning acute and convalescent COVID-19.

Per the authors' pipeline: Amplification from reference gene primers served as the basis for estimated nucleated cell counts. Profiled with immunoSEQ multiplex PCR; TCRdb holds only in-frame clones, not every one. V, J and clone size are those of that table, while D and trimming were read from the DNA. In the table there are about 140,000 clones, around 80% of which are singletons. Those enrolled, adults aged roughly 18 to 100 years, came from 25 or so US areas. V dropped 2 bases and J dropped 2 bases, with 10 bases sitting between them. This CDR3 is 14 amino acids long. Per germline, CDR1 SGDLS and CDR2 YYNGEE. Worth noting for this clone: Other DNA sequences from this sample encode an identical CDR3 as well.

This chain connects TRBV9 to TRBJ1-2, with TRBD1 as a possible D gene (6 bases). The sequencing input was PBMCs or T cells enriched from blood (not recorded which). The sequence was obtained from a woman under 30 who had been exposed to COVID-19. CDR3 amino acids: CASSVGTGNYGYTF. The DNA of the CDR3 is TGTGCCAGCAGCGTGGGTACAGGGAACTATGGCTACACCTTC.